One sample yielded the 20 T cell receptor beta chains listed below, sequenced in a study of cytomegalovirus exposure and HLA in healthy donors. 60 Vbeta and 13 Jbeta primers were used in PCR. Produced via immunoSEQ multiplex PCR; TCRdb's table is partial and in-frame only. The repertoire has 140,000 to 150,000 clones, more than 75% of them found once; the top ten carry over 1.5%. Specimen: PBMCs. Source of these receptors: a man aged 40-55 years in good health and CMV-seronegative.

The sample holds one count of this clone. The J gene is TRBJ2-7, the V gene TRBV29-1; weak D call: TRBD2 (6 bases). Trimming left V 0 bases short and J 10 bases short, with 25 bases between. The germline V gene has CDR1 SQVTM and CDR2 ANQGSEA. This CDR3 spans 16 amino acids. CDR3 nucleotides: TGCAGCGTTGAAGATCTGGGCGGGAAGCGCGGGTGGGGACAGTACTTC. This translates into CSVEDLGGKRGWGQYF.

V is TRBV9 and J is TRBJ2-3; D is possibly TRBD1 (7 bases). The CDR3 sequence is 15 residues long. V was shortened by 3 bases and J by 2 bases, with 13 bases between the two germline ends. Germline loops: CDR1 SGDLS, CDR2 YYNGEE. The CDR3 DNA reads TGTGCCAGCAGCGAAGACAGGGAGGACACAGATACGCAGTATTTT. Its translation: CASSEDREDTDTQYF.

The chain joins TRBV27 to TRBJ2-5; D is possibly TRBD1 (6 bases). The assigned J gene may be wrong: the sequence end matches TRBJ2-7 better. Germline V gives CDR1 MNHEY, CDR2 SMNVEV (reference sequence). The CDR3 spans 14 residues. CDR3 DNA sequence: TGTGCCAGCAGGGGAGCACAGGGATCCTACGAGCAGTACTTC. As protein: CASRGAQGSYEQYF.

A note on this clone: One end of the junction is discordant with germline, which a read error may explain. The chain couples TRBV5-5 to TRBJ1-1, with 8 bases aligning to TRBD1. The CDR3 runs to 14 residues. The V gene's germline CDR1 is SGHKS and CDR2 YYEKEE (reference sequence). CDR3 bases: TGCGCCAGCAGCCAGACAGGGGAAAACACTGAAGCTTTCTTT. Amino acids: CASSQTGENTEAFF.

The V and J genes are TRBV4-1 and TRBJ2-3; 13 bases map to TRBD2. Per germline, CDR1 MGHRA and CDR2 YSYEKL. There are 22 residues in the CDR3. V gave up 0 bases and J gave up 1 base; unmatched junction bases: 16. CDR3 nucleotides: TGCGCCAGCAGCCAAGATCGTCCGGCTAGGACTAGCGGGGGAACCCGCACAGATACGCAGTATTTT. This codes for CASSQDRPARTSGGTRTDTQYF.

The rearrangement uses TRBV15 and TRBJ2-3; unclear D gene. The CDR3 spans 14 residues. The germline V gene encodes CDR1 LNHNV and CDR2 YYDKDF (reference sequence). Deletions cut 7 bases from V and 0 bases from J, with 11 bases between. The CDR3 is CATTEESSTDTQYF. The CDR3 DNA sequence: TGTGCCACCACCGAGGAGTCTAGCACAGATACGCAGTATTTT.

The chain is built from TRBV7-9 and TRBJ2-1; TRBD1 is a possible D gene (6 bases). The CDR3 spans 14 residues. Deletions cut 4 bases from V and 5 bases from J, with 12 bases between. Germline V gene sequence: CDR1 SEHNR, CDR2 FQNEAQ (reference sequence). The CDR3 DNA reads as TGTGCCAGCAGCTCCCGGACAGATAACAATGAGCAGTTCTTC. It yields the protein CASSSRTDNNEQFF.

The genes are TRBV25-1 and TRBJ2-7, with D hard to call. The CDR3 spans 12 residues. Trimming shortened V by 4 bases and J by 3 bases, and 7 bases separated the two germline ends. CDR1 is MGHDK, CDR2 SYGVNS, per germline. CDR3 nucleotide sequence: TGTGCCAGCAGTGTCCGCGGCTACGAGCAGTACTTC. It is translated as CASSVRGYEQYF.

J is TRBJ1-1 and V is TRBV19, with D uncertain. Between the trimmed V and J ends, which lost 5 bases and 11 bases, there was a span of 15 bases. The CDR3 length is 12 residues. Germline lookup yields CDR1 LNHDA and CDR2 SQIVND (reference sequence). In DNA, the CDR3 is TGTGCCAGTAGTCCTCCGAACGGGAAGGCTTTCTTT. Encoded protein: CASSPPNGKAFF.

The rearrangement links TRBV28 to TRBJ2-1; TRBD2 aligns across 10 bases. The CDR3 is 17 residues long. CDR1 and CDR2 from the germline V gene are MDHEN and SYDVKM. Trimming took 3 bases from V and 5 from J; bases not matched to a gene: 10. The CDR3 is CASSFRRGTSAHNEQFF. The CDR3 DNA is TGTGCCAGCAGTTTTAGGCGGGGGACTAGCGCCCACAATGAGCAGTTCTTC.

This chain connects TRBV2 to TRBJ1-5; tentatively, D is TRBD1 (6 bases). V was clipped by 4 bases and J by 0 bases, with 10 bases between them. In germline, CDR1 is SNHLY, CDR2 FYNNEI. The CDR3 runs 15 residues. The CDR3 coding sequence is TGTGCCAGCAGTGGGGAGGGGGTTAGCAATCAGCCCCAGCATTTT. Residues: CASSGEGVSNQPQHF.

The rearrangement uses TRBV5-4 and TRBJ2-7; D is unresolved. CDR1 is SGHNT and CDR2 is YYREEE in the germline V gene (reference sequence). CDR3 length equals 12 residues. With 4 bases removed from V and 3 bases from J, the gap between germline ends came to 8 bases. In DNA form, the CDR3 reads TGTGCCAGCAGCCATCCAGGCTACGAGCAGTACTTC. This translates into CASSHPGYEQYF.

This clone has only one observation. The rearrangement joins TRBV4-3 to TRBJ2-1; 7 bases are shared with TRBD1. V lost 0 bases and J lost 9; bases outside the gene matches: 8. The CDR3 runs to 15 residues. Germline assignment: CDR1 LGHNA and CDR2 YSLEER. In DNA form, the CDR3 reads TGCGCCAGCAGCCAAGATTGGACAGGAGGTAGTGAGCAGTTCTTC. Translated: CASSQDWTGGSEQFF.

CDR3: CASSPRTSGRANTGELFF. Written as DNA, the CDR3 is TGTGCCAGCTCACCCCGGACTAGCGGGAGGGCGAACACCGGGGAGCTGTTTTTT. The chain has TRBV18 and TRBJ2-2; 15 bases match TRBD2. The CDR3 length is 18 residues. The germline CDR1 and CDR2 sequences are KGHSH and LQKENI. J lost 0 bases, V lost 3 bases, and 2 bases had no gene match.

This clone has only one observation. The chain has TRBV4-3 and TRBJ2-5, with 7 bases identical to TRBD1. This CDR3 region has 18 residues. V lost 4 bases and J lost 1; bases outside the gene matches: 15. CDR1 is LGHNA and CDR2 is YSLEER in the germline V gene. CDR3 residues: CASSRGSNRGVTQETQYF. In DNA form, the CDR3 reads TGCGCCAGCAGCCGGGGGAGTAACAGGGGTGTGACCCAAGAGACCCAGTACTTC.

This clone was counted once. The V call is TRBV29-1, the J call TRBJ2-1; 7 positions agree with TRBD2. The CDR3 is 14 residues long. The trim removed 4 bases at V and 3 bases at J, leaving 6 bases unmatched. Germline V gene lookup returns CDR1 SQVTM and CDR2 ANQGSEA. This CDR3 reads CSVVKTGGYNEQFF. CDR3 bases: TGCAGCGTTGTCAAGACGGGGGGCTACAATGAGCAGTTCTTC.

This clone was recorded a few times. The genes are TRBV4-1 and TRBJ2-7, with 7 bases fitting TRBD2. Unmatched junction bases numbered 6, after V lost 4 bases and J lost 0 bases. The CDR3 is 15 amino acids. Germline V gene data show CDR1 as MGHRA and CDR2 as YSYEKL. The CDR3 region is CASSLEPSGSYEQYF. In DNA, the CDR3 is TGCGCCAGCAGCCTTGAGCCTAGCGGCTCCTACGAGCAGTACTTC.

A few counts support this clone. V and J are TRBV28 and TRBJ1-3, with 8 bases that match TRBD1. V lost 5 bases, J lost 0 bases, and 9 bases stayed unmatched. Germline values: CDR1 MDHEN, CDR2 SYDVKM. The CDR3 extends over 17 amino acids. The CDR3 loop is CASSPTDGQGSGNTIYF. CDR3 in DNA: TGTGCCAGCAGTCCTACTGATGGACAGGGCTCTGGAAACACCATATATTTT.

This clone was seen only a few times. The rearrangement links TRBV15 to TRBJ2-3; 10 bases align to TRBD2. The CDR3 covers 16 residues. V was clipped by 3 bases and J by 2 bases; unmatched bases: 5. CDR1 and CDR2 (germline): LNHNV, YYDKDF (reference sequence). CDR3 DNA: TGTGCCACCAGCAGGCGTGGACTAGCGGTCACAGATACGCAGTATTTT. Translated: CATSRRGLAVTDTQYF.

The J gene is TRBJ2-5, the V gene TRBV19; TRBD1 might be the D (6 bases). Trimming cost V 5 bases and J 3 bases, with 10 bases left between them. Per the germline V gene, CDR1 is LNHDA and CDR2 is SQIVND (reference sequence). The CDR3 consists of 13 residues. CDR3 sequence reads: CASSGNREETQYF. CDR3 DNA sequence: TGTGCCAGTAGTGGGAACAGGGAAGAGACCCAGTACTTC.